The sequence of this T cell receptor beta chain was determined in a study of shared clonotypes between healthy human individuals. TCRdb's table, derived via immunoSEQ multiplex PCR, lists solely in-frame clones and lacks some. The sample holds roughly 2 million clones, approximately 95% seen once. The CDR3 totals 11 residues. Per germline, CDR1 MNHEY and CDR2 SVGAGI. V lost 8 bases and J 5 bases, leaving 6 bases between the germline ends. The rearrangement uses TRBV6-5 and TRBJ2-2, with D uncertain. The source is a man aged 18 to 30 in good health. The sequencing sample was made of naive CD4+ T cells sorted from blood. The subset here: CD45RA+ positively selected. CDR3 coding DNA: TGTGCCAGCGGGCAAACCGGGGAGCTGTTTTTT. Translating gives CASGQTGELFF.